What follows describes a single T cell receptor beta chain. The antigen remains undetermined. These data come from a study of cytotoxic CD8 clonotypes in ibrutinib-treated CLL. Trimming cost V 6 bases and J 5 bases; bases outside gene matches: 8. CDR1 is SQVTM, CDR2 ANQGSEA, per germline. The CDR3 is made up of 13 amino acids. Study findings and constraints: At baseline, clonality was higher than in age-matched healthy donors and correlated with CD8+ counts. Public clonotypes (which were uncommon) either contracted or remained stable on treatment. Elevated clonality accompanied ibrutinib response, with a return toward baseline values at progression.

Method: immunoSEQ multiplex PCR; TCRdb's copy keeps in-frame clones and lacks some. Altogether around 200,000 clones are present, approximately 70% being singletons, with the ten largest covering about 6.4%. V and J are TRBV29-1 and TRBJ2-5, with 8 bases that match TRBD2. Sample: PBMCs, taken after 12 months of ibrutinib treatment. The source of this sequence is a human donor with chronic lymphocytic leukemia. The CDR3 loop reads CSVRREGGETQYF. CDR3 DNA sequence: TGCAGCGTCCGACGGGAGGGAGGGGAGACCCAGTACTTC. Drawing the rest from reference TRBV29-1 and TRBJ2-5, the complete variable domain is SAVISQKPSRDICQRGTSLTIQCQVDSQVTMMFWYRQQPGQSLTLIATANQGSEATYESGFVIDKFPISRPNLTFSTLTVSNMSPEDSSIYLCSVRREGGETQYFGPGTRLLVL.